This TCR beta chain was recovered during a study of identical twins. In the case of this clonotype: The antigen is unknown.

Broader study findings: Compared with models, monozygotic twins showed more out-of-frame TCR alpha sharing. Beta out-of-frame sequences showed weaker excess twin sharing.

Unique molecular identifiers were present on cDNA, and template switching added a universal primer site. TCRdb analysed the 5' RACE reads with MiXCR anew, one entry per CDR3 protein. The table has about 500,000 distinct CDR3 sequences, 14% seen once; the top ten hold about 0.94%. Among all donors, each was a healthy Caucasian. The CDR3 consists of 13 residues. V lost 3 bases and J lost 3; bases outside the gene matches: 3. In germline, CDR1 is DFQATT, CDR2 SNEGSKA (reference sequence). These sequences were also reported in another study, on yellow fever vaccine responses in identical twins.

The sample consisted of CD4+ T cells sorted from blood. This receptor was obtained from a woman younger than 30 in good health. The chain joins TRBV20-1 to TRBJ2-5, with 8 nucleotides matching TRBD2. CDR3 in amino acids: CSASLLAEETQYF. The CDR3 DNA is TGCAGTGCTAGCCTACTAGCGGAAGAGACCCAGTACTTC.